The rows below give T cell receptor beta chains drawn from one sample of a study of blood T cell repertoires in COVID-19. TCRdb's table, derived via immunoSEQ multiplex PCR, lists solely in-frame clones and lacks some. The table shows around 260,000 clones, with 88% occurring only once. Sequencing used peripheral blood. The receptor set was obtained from a human donor in a cohort sampled during active COVID-19. The CDR3 runs from the conserved cysteine through the conserved F or W.

V	J	CDR3
TRBV28	TRBJ1-2	CATTRHRGSYGYTF
TRBV11-2	TRBJ2-7	CASSLASGGAREQYF
TRBV19	TRBJ1-2	CASSARDRYPNYGYTF
TRBV10-3	TRBJ2-3	CAISGLGTSDTQYF
TRBV30	TRBJ2-5	CAWSPSYSRLAGVRETQYF
TRBV2	TRBJ2-1	CASIGGFFGGSSSYNEQFF
TRBV7-2	TRBJ2-2	CASSLGFGVGELFF
TRBV6-6	TRBJ1-1	CASSYLPMNTEAFF
TRBV28	TRBJ2-7	CASRSGIAYEQYF
TRBV7-2	TRBJ2-1	CASSLGKRLAEFSYNEQFF
TRBV3-1/TRBV3-2	TRBJ1-4	CASSEPGQGVVNEKLFF
TRBV27	TRBJ1-2	CASSFEVPPIYGYTF
TRBV28	TRBJ2-7	CASIGVSSYEQYF
TRBV28	TRBJ1-5	CASSGDRGPNSNQPQHF
TRBV4-3	TRBJ1-2	CASSPRQAGGYTF
TRBV7-2	TRBJ1-5	CASSFRGQPQHF
TRBV7-2	TRBJ2-7	CASSLSPGSYEQYF
TRBV19	TRBJ1-2	CASSSGFSIYGYTF
TRBV27	TRBJ2-7	CASSLSSGSGWRTYYEQYF
TRBV18	TRBJ2-7	CASSPNGGPTYEQYF
TRBV9	TRBJ2-1	CASSPRSTKSYNEQFF
TRBV5-1	TRBJ2-5	CASSRNSGAGFETQYF
TRBV27	TRBJ2-7	CASSLGQGLYEQYF
TRBV5-8	TRBJ2-7	CASSTGTGKYEQYF
TRBV7-8	TRBJ2-7	CASSLGLILLSHEQYF
TRBV7-9	TRBJ1-1	CASSTLGMGTEAFF
TRBV7-9	TRBJ2-3	CASSADRASTDTQYF
TRBV7-7	TRBJ2-5	CASSPGLAGGKTQYF
TRBV7-2	TRBJ1-6	CASSLTDSYNSPLHF
TRBV6-5	TRBJ1-1	CASSYWSGKANTEAFF
TRBV20-1	TRBJ2-5	CSASPREETQYF
TRBV3-1/TRBV3-2	TRBJ2-7	CASSPDQTGIEQYF
TRBV5-1	TRBJ2-7	CASSLAVSSYEQYF
TRBV7-3	TRBJ2-7	CASSLGLAGYEQYF
TRBV30	TRBJ2-1	CAWGDSGAMDEQFF
TRBV7-2	TRBJ2-1	CASSPIRRGGNEQFF
TRBV4-3	TRBJ2-2	CASSQPWTGGRDTGELFF
TRBV28	TRBJ1-3	CASSFSPPGGPGNTIYF
TRBV6-5	TRBJ1-1	CPPDRLNTEAFF
TRBV7-2	TRBJ1-2	CASSVEGPATANYGYTF
TRBV11-2	TRBJ1-1	CASSPRAVAGMATEAFF
TRBV18	TRBJ1-2	CASSRLWEGLYGYTF
TRBV24-1	TRBJ1-5	CATSDLTRDHQPQHF
TRBV6-6	TRBJ2-7	CASSYSDGGYEQYF
TRBV6-5	TRBJ2-7	CASSKIPGHPYEQYF
TRBV30	TRBJ1-1	CAWSPWGRYTEAFF
TRBV9	TRBJ2-1	CASSFRGGTGGNNEQFF
TRBV7-9	TRBJ2-7	CASSGYRDSISYEQYF
TRBV30	TRBJ2-7	CAWSVGGHEQYF
TRBV28	TRBJ1-2	CASSFNIRQTGGDGYTF
TRBV7-2	TRBJ2-7	CASSFPRDRQGYEQYF
TRBV7-2	TRBJ2-7	CASSLYRNEQYF
TRBV7-7	TRBJ2-2	CASSLAPAGLAGTSGELFF
TRBV30	TRBJ1-1	CAWSADRANTEAFF
TRBV6-2/TRBV6-3	TRBJ2-6	CASSRDWPGANVLTF
TRBV28	TRBJ1-1	CASSPRQGPMNTEAFF
TRBV18	TRBJ2-7	CASSPGTGVEQYF